Following are 21 T cell receptor beta chains from one sample sequenced in a study of Graves' ophthalmopathy and Graves' hyperthyroidism. The authors amplified TCR beta CDR3 regions from RNA transcripts. Scientists carried out first-round RT-PCR using HTBI primers and then a second-round multiplex PCR. MiXCR, applied by TCRdb to the multiplex PCR reads, yields one record per CDR3 protein. Of more than 300,000 distinct CDR3 sequences in the sample, just over 15% were seen once. Sample: peripheral blood. Every receptor here comes from a woman aged 18-30 years with stable Graves' hyperthyroidism.

In this sample, this clonotype turned up many times. The chain is built from TRBV7-9 and TRBJ2-7; tentatively, D is TRBD2 (6 bases). In germline, CDR1 is SEHNR, CDR2 FQNEAQ (reference sequence). Between the trimmed V and J ends, which lost 5 bases and 9 bases, there was a span of 14 bases. The CDR3 is 12 residues long. CDR3 residues: CASSIGGPRQYF. The CDR3 nucleotides are TGTGCCAGCAGCATCGGGGGACCCCGGCAGTACTTC. The complete variable domain, with remaining parts taken from reference TRBV7-9 and TRBJ2-7, reads DTGVSQNPRHKITKRGQNVTFRCDPISEHNRLYWYRQTLGQGPEFLTYFQNEAQLEKSRLLSDRFSAERPKGSFSTLEIQRTEQGDSAMYLCASSIGGPRQYFGPGTRLTVT.

This clonotype came up many times. In DNA form, the CDR3 reads TGTGCCAGCAGTTTCTCCCCGGGACTAGCGGACTCCTACGAGCAGTACTTC. As protein: CASSFSPGLADSYEQYF. The V and J genes are TRBV28 and TRBJ2-7; the match to TRBD2 covers 11 bases. Germline V gives CDR1 MDHEN, CDR2 SYDVKM. J lost 0 bases, V lost 3 bases, and 7 bases had no gene match. The CDR3 runs to 17 residues.

This clonotype has only a few counts. The V gene is TRBV18, the J gene TRBJ1-5; 7 bases fit TRBD1. Germline lookup yields CDR1 KGHSH and CDR2 LQKENI. The CDR3 spans 14 residues. Trimming at V came to 3 bases and at J to 3 bases, leaving 2 bases not matched to a gene. As DNA, the CDR3 is TGTGCCAGCTCACCCGACAGGGCCAATCAGCCCCAGCATTTT. Its translation is CASSPDRANQPQHF.

Many counts were recorded for this clonotype. The chain is built from TRBV2 and TRBJ2-5; D might be TRBD2 (6 bases). From germline, CDR1 is SNHLY and CDR2 FYNNEI. Trimming removed 8 bases at V and 7 bases at J, with 23 bases between. CDR3 length equals 15 residues. CDR3 in DNA: TGTGCCAGCGGCCCCGGGACTCGCGACCCGGGGACCCAGTACTTC. Protein: CASGPGTRDPGTQYF. The whole variable domain, remainder taken from reference TRBV2 and TRBJ2-5, is EPEVTQTPSHQVTQMGQEVILRCVPISNHLYFYWYRQILGQKVEFLVSFYNNEISEKSEIFDDQFSVERPDGSNFTLKIRSTKLEDSAMYFCASGPGTRDPGTQYFGPGTRLLVL.

At least ten counts were recorded for this clonotype. The rearrangement joins TRBV7-9 to TRBJ1-2; D unresolved. Germline V gene sequence: CDR1 SEHNR, CDR2 FQNEAQ (reference sequence). Trimming pared 5 bases from V and 4 bases from J, leaving 11 bases between. CDR3 size: 13 residues. The CDR3 DNA is TGTGCCAGCAGCCCCCGGACGGGCTATGGCTACACCTTC. It encodes CASSPRTGYGYTF.

About this clonotype: This could be a read error, since a much larger clone is one nucleotide away. J is TRBJ2-4 and V is TRBV20-1; 12 bases line up with TRBD2. Germline CDR1 is DFQATT and CDR2 is SNEGSKA (reference sequence). The CDR3 sequence is 15 residues long. CDR3 region: CSARLAGGSKNIRYF. The CDR3, as DNA: TGCAGTGCTAGACTAGCGGGGGGGTCCAAAAACATTCGGTACTTC.

This clonotype was detected ten times or more. The V and J genes are TRBV6-5 and TRBJ1-2; D not certain. The V and J ends lost 0 bases and 2 bases respectively, with 10 bases between them. The germline CDR1 and CDR2 sequences are MNHEY and SVGAGI. This CDR3 has 15 residues. The CDR3 DNA reads as TGTGCCAGCAGTTACTCACCTCGATTGAACTATGGCTACACCTTC. It specifies CASSYSPRLNYGYTF.

This clonotype has more than one count but fewer than ten. The J gene is TRBJ1-1, the V gene TRBV11-3; D is unresolved. The V end lost 5 bases, the J end lost 4 bases, and 11 bases lay between the germline ends. Looked up from germline, CDR1 is SGHNT and CDR2 is YENEEA. The CDR3 totals 13 residues. The CDR3 is CASSPAFFTEAFF. CDR3 bases: TGTGCCAGCAGCCCGGCCTTCTTCACTGAAGCTTTCTTT. Complete variable domain (other parts from reference TRBV11-3 and TRBJ1-1): EAGVVQSPRYKIIEKKQPVAFWCNPISGHNTLYWYLQNLGQGPELLIRYENEEAVDDSQLPKDRFSAERLKGVDSTLKIQPAELGDSAVYLCASSPAFFTEAFFGQGTRLTVV.

This clonotype appeared a few times. This CDR3 is CASSRDRHYEQYF. The CDR3 bases are TGTGCCAGCAGTCGGGACAGGCATTACGAGCAGTACTTC. The chain links TRBV6-2 or TRBV6-3 to TRBJ2-7; 8 positions match TRBD1. Trimming took 5 bases from V and 4 from J; bases not matched to a gene: 4. The germline gives CDR1 MNHEY, CDR2 SVGEGT. The CDR3 length is 13 residues.

This clonotype was observed at least ten times. The chain joins TRBV24-1 to TRBJ1-1, with D maybe TRBD1 (6 bases). Germline CDR1 reads KGHDR; CDR2 reads SFDVKD. The CDR3 loop spans 12 amino acids. Trimming took 9 bases from V and 2 from J, leaving 9 bases between them. CDR3 sequence (DNA): TGTGCCACCCAGGACAGTAACACTGAAGCTTTCTTT. Translated, it gives CATQDSNTEAFF.

This clonotype showed up many times. This rearrangement joins TRBV19 to TRBJ1-2, with a tentative D call TRBD1 (5 bases). V lost 5 bases and J 6 bases, leaving 16 bases between the germline ends. From germline, CDR1 is LNHDA and CDR2 SQIVND (reference sequence). This CDR3 contains 14 residues. This chain's CDR3 is CASSLGLSSNGYTF. As DNA, the CDR3 is TGTGCCAGTAGTCTGGGGCTATCCTCGAATGGCTACACCTTC.

This chain connects TRBV6-2 or TRBV6-3 to TRBJ1-5; TRBD1 matches at 11 bases. CDR3 size: 17 residues. Germline loops: CDR1 MNHEY, CDR2 SVGEGT. V lost 5 bases and J lost 2; bases outside the gene matches: 8. The CDR3 loop is CASSQDRGPSGNQPQHF. Here the CDR3 DNA reads TGTGCCAGCAGTCAGGACAGGGGGCCTAGTGGCAATCAGCCCCAGCATTTT.

This clonotype was recorded a few times. The junction and the germline gene differ at one end; a read error may be behind it. This chain joins TRBV6-2 or TRBV6-3 and TRBJ2-4; maybe TRBD2 (5 bases). The CDR3 spans 14 residues. Germline values: CDR1 MNHEY, CDR2 SVGEGT. The chain's CDR3 is CASSLSRGKNIKYF. Here the CDR3 DNA reads TGTGCCAGCAGCCTTTCCAGAGGGAAAAACATTAAGTACTTC.

This clonotype was seen many times. The chain employs TRBV29-1 and TRBJ1-2; D is perhaps TRBD1 (5 bases). The germline gives CDR1 SQVTM, CDR2 ANQGSEA. Trimming stripped 7 bases from V and 8 bases from J, with 20 bases between. The CDR3 has 13 amino acids. Here the CDR3 reads CSALKRDSFGYTF. The CDR3, as DNA: TGCAGCGCCCTCAAGAGGGACTCTTTCGGCTACACCTTC.

This clonotype was recorded many times. The chain uses TRBV2 and TRBJ1-5; 9 nucleotides align to TRBD1. The V gene's germline CDR1 is SNHLY and CDR2 FYNNEI. The J segment lost 7 bases and the V segment lost 5 bases, leaving 3 bases of the junction unmatched. The CDR3 is 13 amino acids. The CDR3 DNA sequence: TGTGCCAGCAGTCAGGACAGGGGCCAGCCCCAGCATTTT. As protein: CASSQDRGQPQHF. Full variable domain (outside the CDR3, taken from reference TRBV2 and TRBJ1-5): EPEVTQTPSHQVTQMGQEVILRCVPISNHLYFYWYRQILGQKVEFLVSFYNNEISEKSEIFDDQFSVERPDGSNFTLKIRSTKLEDSAMYFCASSQDRGQPQHFGDGTRLSIL.

This clonotype was detected many times. The V gene is TRBV2, the J gene TRBJ1-3; no firm D call. Per the germline V gene, CDR1 is SNHLY and CDR2 is FYNNEI. Trimming left V 4 bases short and J 0 bases short, with 10 bases between. This CDR3 spans 15 amino acids. CDR3 sequence (DNA): TGTGCCAGCAGTGGGAGGGCCTTCTCTGGAAACACCATATATTTT. Translating gives CASSGRAFSGNTIYF.

CDR3 nucleotide sequence: TGTGCCAGCAGGGTTTCTGAGATCAATCAGCCCCAGCATTTT. It is translated as CASRVSEINQPQHF. The chain recombines TRBV6-2 or TRBV6-3 with TRBJ1-5; D not resolved. The CDR3 extends over 14 amino acids. V was shortened by 6 bases and J by 3 bases, with 12 bases between the two germline ends. Germline values: CDR1 MNHEY, CDR2 SVGEGT.

This clonotype came up many times. Here the CDR3 reads CASLNRGRGYGYTF. Written as DNA, the CDR3 is TGTGCCAGTCTAAACCGGGGCAGGGGTTATGGCTACACCTTC. V and J are TRBV2 and TRBJ1-2; D might be TRBD1 (6 bases). Germline V gene sequence: CDR1 SNHLY, CDR2 FYNNEI. V gave up 9 bases and J gave up 5 bases, with 19 bases separating them. This CDR3 has 14 amino acids.

This clonotype was counted at least ten times. This chain uses TRBV7-2 with TRBJ1-5; 11 bases map to TRBD1. Looked up from germline, CDR1 is SGHTA and CDR2 is FQGNSA. The CDR3 consists of 14 residues. V was clipped by 5 bases and J by 13 bases; unmatched bases: 10. In nucleotides, the CDR3 is TGTGCCAGCAGCCGAGGACAGGGGGCGGACTTTCAGCATTTT. Its translation is CASSRGQGADFQHF.

This clonotype was observed at least ten times. The rearrangement links TRBV10-3 to TRBJ1-5, with D perhaps matching TRBD1 (6 bases). This CDR3 region has 13 residues. Germline V CDR1 and CDR2: ENHRY, SYGVKD. The V gene lost 10 bases and the J gene lost 4 bases, with 14 bases spanning the gap. The CDR3: CATALDRNQPQHF. CDR3 DNA sequence: TGTGCCACCGCCCTCGACAGGAATCAGCCCCAGCATTTT.

This clonotype appeared many times. V usage is TRBV12-3 or TRBV12-4 and J usage is TRBJ1-5; 7 bases are a match to TRBD1. CDR3 length: 14 residues. The V and J ends lost 6 bases and 4 bases, in that order; junction bases with no gene match: 6. The CDR3, as DNA: TGTGCCAGCAGGCTGACAGGGCCTAATCAGCCCCAGCATTTT. This codes for CASRLTGPNQPQHF.